A selection of T cell receptor beta chains follows, all from one sample in a study of cytomegalovirus exposure and HLA in healthy donors. Repertoires were generated with immunoSEQ multiplex PCR, while TCRdb's copy carries only in-frame clones and drops some. The table lists around 83,000 clones, 78% of them singletons, with about 4.5% in the top ten. Sequencing was done on a sample of PBMCs. Receptors were obtained from a male donor in good health and CMV-seropositive. Both conserved end residues are part of each CDR3. Fields, in order: V gene, D gene, J gene, clone size, CDR3 DNA, CDR3 protein. The D gene is left open where the match is weak. A clone size is listed for some rows: how often the clone was seen (once, few, many), or a class if it is expanded.

TRBV19	TRBD1	TRBJ2-7	NA	TGTGCCAGTAGTATCGACAGGGGGCTATCCTACGAGCAGTACTTC	CASSIDRGLSYEQYF
TRBV7-9	TRBD2	TRBJ2-3	NA	TGTGCCAGCAGCTTTTCCGGGACTAGCGAGTCGCAGGATACGCAGTATTTT	CASSFSGTSESQDTQYF
TRBV5-1	NA	TRBJ1-1	NA	TGCGCCAGCAGCTTGAGAGCGCCCACTGAAGCTTTCTTT	CASSLRAPTEAFF
TRBV28	TRBD2	TRBJ2-1	NA	TGTGCCAGCAGTATGGGGACTAGGAAGAATGAGCAGTTCTTC	CASSMGTRKNEQFF
TRBV15	NA	TRBJ1-5	NA	TGTGCCACCAGCAGAGACCCCTTTCAGCCCCAGCATTTT	CATSRDPFQPQHF
TRBV6-1	TRBD1	TRBJ1-3	NA	TGTGCCAGCAGTGGGCTCACAGGGGACTCTGGAAACACCATATATTTT	CASSGLTGDSGNTIYF
TRBV28	NA	TRBJ1-5	NA	TGTGCCAGCAGCTCAGGAGGGATGGAACAGCCCCAGCATTTT	CASSSGGMEQPQHF
TRBV19	NA	TRBJ2-7	NA	TGTGCCAGTAGTAAAGTTCGACTAGTGAATGCTTACGAGCAGTACTTC	CASSKVRLVNAYEQYF
TRBV5-1	TRBD1	TRBJ2-1	NA	TGCGCCAGCAGCTTGGTAAGACAGGGGGCGATTGAGCAGTTCTTC	CASSLVRQGAIEQFF
TRBV25-1	TRBD2	TRBJ2-7	NA	TGTGCCAGCAGTGAATATTCCTCGGGACTAGTGGAGCAGTACTTC	CASSEYSSGLVEQYF
TRBV5-1	TRBD1	TRBJ2-1	few	TGCGCCAGCAGCCTGACAGGGGGCTACAATGAGCAGTTCTTC	CASSLTGGYNEQFF
TRBV2	NA	TRBJ2-3	NA	TGTGCCAGCACTCGGGACTTTAGCACAGATACGCAGTATTTT	CASTRDFSTDTQYF
TRBV5-6	TRBD1	TRBJ2-1	NA	TGTGCCAGCAGCTCCCTCCAGGGGGCAGTAAATGAGCAGTTCTTC	CASSSLQGAVNEQFF
TRBV27	NA	TRBJ2-7	NA	TGTGCCAGCAGCCCGGGGGGCTACTACGAGCAGTACTTC	CASSPGGYYEQYF
TRBV27	TRBD2	TRBJ2-3	NA	TGTGCCAGCAGTTCACTAGCGGGAGCTGAGCAGTATTTT	CASSSLAGAEQYF
TRBV27	NA	TRBJ2-1	NA	TGTGCCAGCAGTCAAAGGGGCGATGAGCAGTTCTTC	CASSQRGDEQFF
TRBV25-1	NA	TRBJ2-7	NA	TGTGCCAGCAGTGTGGGCTACGAGCAGTACTTC	CASSVGYEQYF
TRBV2	TRBD2	TRBJ2-1	NA	TGTGCCAGCAGCCCTTTACTAGCGGGAGGGGGCAATGAGCAGTTCTTC	CASSPLLAGGGNEQFF
TRBV7-9	TRBD2	TRBJ2-4	NA	TGTGCCAGCAGCGGCAGGACTAGCGGAATAGCCAAAAACATTCAGTACTTC	CASSGRTSGIAKNIQYF
TRBV5-1	NA	TRBJ1-1	NA	TGCGCCAGCAGCACCGGTAACAGGGCTAATGAAGCTTTCTTT	CASSTGNRANEAFF
TRBV7-2	TRBD2	TRBJ2-1	NA	TGTGCCAGCAGCACGGGACTAGCGGATGAGCAGTTCTTC	CASSTGLADEQFF
TRBV7-9	TRBD1	TRBJ1-5	few	TGTGCCAGCAGCATGACAGGGATAGGTCAGCCCCAGCATTTT	CASSMTGIGQPQHF
TRBV5-8	NA	TRBJ2-7	NA	TGTGCCAGCAGCCCGCGGTCCGGCGCCGTCGAGCAGTACTTC	CASSPRSGAVEQYF
TRBV7-6	TRBD2	TRBJ2-7	NA	TGTGCCAGCAGCTTAGAGCGGACTAGCCTTTACGAGCAGTACTTC	CASSLERTSLYEQYF
TRBV19	TRBD1	TRBJ1-1	NA	TGTGCCAGTAGGATCAGGGGGGTAGGAATATTGAACACTGAAGCTTTCTTT	CASRIRGVGILNTEAFF
TRBV13	TRBD2	TRBJ2-5	NA	TGTGCCAGCAGCTTCGGATCGGGGGGAAACGGGGGGACCCAGTACTTC	CASSFGSGGNGGTQYF
TRBV5-1	TRBD1	TRBJ1-2	NA	TGCGCCAGCAGCTTGGACAGGGGCTATGGCTACACCTTC	CASSLDRGYGYTF
TRBV19	TRBD1	TRBJ1-4	NA	TGTGCCAGTAGTGCACAGGGGATCGAAAAACTGTTTTTT	CASSAQGIEKLFF
TRBV28	TRBD1	TRBJ2-7	NA	TGTGCCAGCAGTCCGCCCCCCGGGACAGTGATGGACGAGCAGTACTTC	CASSPPPGTVMDEQYF
TRBV5-1	NA	TRBJ2-1	few	TGCGCCAGCAGCACCGAACTAGTTTTTACCTACAATGAGCAGTTCTTC	CASSTELVFTYNEQFF
TRBV6-6	NA	TRBJ1-1	NA	TGTGCCAGCAGTCAACCCTTTGACGGGGAGAACACTGAAGCTTTCTTT	CASSQPFDGENTEAFF
TRBV7-9	TRBD1	TRBJ1-2	NA	TGTGCCAGCAGTTCCGGGACAGGGGGGATGAACTATGGCTACACCTTC	CASSSGTGGMNYGYTF
TRBV5-1	TRBD1	TRBJ1-2	NA	TGCGCCAGCAGCTTGGAGGGGGCCCTCTATGGCTACACCTTC	CASSLEGALYGYTF